The 23 T cell receptor beta chains in this list originate from one sample, sequenced in a study of cytomegalovirus exposure and HLA in healthy donors. Clones were sequenced by immunoSEQ multiplex PCR, and TCRdb holds only the in-frame ones, with some missing. This sample has roughly 260,000 clones, with around nine tenths found just once. The specimen sequenced was PBMCs. Source of these receptors: a man aged 18 to 29 in good health and CMV-seronegative.

This chain connects TRBV29-1 to TRBJ2-7; TRBD2 agrees at 9 bases. Germline lookup yields CDR1 SQVTM and CDR2 ANQGSEA. The ends lost 6 bases at V and 3 bases at J; junction bases unmatched: 6. CDR3 size: 13 residues. The CDR3 bases are TGCAGCGTGGCGGGGGGGGTCTTCTACGAGCAGTACTTC. Protein sequence: CSVAGGVFYEQYF.

This clone was recorded only once. CDR3 sequence: CASSEDAGIAYGYTF. The CDR3 nucleotides read TGTGCCAGCAGTGAGGATGCAGGCATCGCCTACGGCTACACCTTC. The rearrangement joins TRBV2 to TRBJ1-2; D unclear. CDR3 length: 15 amino acids. Between the trimmed V and J ends, which lost 3 bases and 8 bases, there was a span of 19 bases. CDR1 and CDR2 (germline): SNHLY, FYNNEI.

The rearrangement uses TRBV29-1 and TRBJ2-7; TRBD1 agrees at 10 bases. The junction had 6 bases not matched to a gene; V was cut back by 7 bases and J by 0 bases. CDR3 length equals 14 residues. CDR1 and CDR2 from the germline V gene are SQVTM and ANQGSEA. The CDR3 protein is CSAVDRGNSYEQYF. As DNA, the CDR3 is TGCAGCGCAGTGGACAGGGGGAACTCCTACGAGCAGTACTTC.

This sequence joins TRBV9 and TRBJ2-7, with a possible D match to TRBD2 (6 bases). The CDR3 runs to 14 residues. Germline lookup yields CDR1 SGDLS and CDR2 YYNGEE. V was shortened by 0 bases and J by 5 bases, with 12 bases between the two germline ends. CDR3 DNA sequence: TGTGCCAGCAGCGTAGAAAGCGGGCAGAACGAGCAGTACTTC. It codes for CASSVESGQNEQYF.

This clone is a singleton in its sample. CDR3 residues: CACLQGIGGYTF. The CDR3, as DNA: TGTGCCTGCCTACAGGGAATCGGGGGCTACACCTTC. This rearrangement joins TRBV30 to TRBJ1-2; D might be TRBD1 (6 bases). This CDR3 region has 12 residues. V dropped 6 bases and J dropped 8 bases, with 16 bases sitting between them. The germline V gene has CDR1 GTSNPN and CDR2 SVGIG (reference sequence).

V gene TRBV27 combines with J gene TRBJ1-5; D is possibly TRBD1 (6 bases). Per the germline V gene, CDR1 is MNHEY and CDR2 is SMNVEV (reference sequence). The CDR3 totals 14 residues. The V and J ends lost 7 bases and 6 bases respectively, with 16 bases between them. CDR3: CASTSTGSGQPQHF. The CDR3 DNA reads TGTGCCAGCACGTCTACAGGGTCAGGTCAGCCCCAGCATTTT.

This chain links TRBV5-6 with TRBJ1-1; 7 nucleotides line up with TRBD1. The germline V gene has CDR1 SGHDT and CDR2 YYEEEE. The ends lost 4 bases at V and 10 bases at J; junction bases unmatched: 10. There are 13 residues in the CDR3. In DNA, the CDR3 is TGTGCCAGCAGCGGGGGGACAGCGAGGGGAGCTTTCTTT. The encoded protein is CASSGGTARGAFF.

The genes are TRBV5-1 and TRBJ2-2; D might be TRBD1 (5 bases). V lost 7 bases to trimming and J lost 0 bases, with 10 bases between them. The germline V gene has CDR1 SGHRS and CDR2 YFSETQ. CDR3 size: 14 residues. The CDR3 here is CASDPGSNTGELFF. For the CDR3, the DNA is TGCGCCAGCGACCCAGGGTCGAACACCGGGGAGCTGTTTTTT.

This clone was detected a few times. J is TRBJ1-4 and V is TRBV5-4; a weak D match, TRBD1 (6 bases). Germline V gives CDR1 SGHNT, CDR2 YYREEE (reference sequence). This CDR3 comprises 14 residues. Trimming took off 4 bases at V and 7 bases at J, with 14 bases between the two ends. CDR3 protein: CASSLGGRVEKLFF. For the CDR3, the DNA is TGTGCCAGCAGCCTCGGGGGGCGAGTTGAAAAACTGTTTTTT.

The gene calls are TRBV18 and TRBJ1-6; D remains unclear. Trimming removed 3 bases from V and 6 bases from J, with 6 bases in between. In germline, CDR1 is KGHSH, CDR2 LQKENI. The CDR3 is 13 amino acids. Here the CDR3 reads CASSPLANSPLHF. Written as DNA, the CDR3 is TGTGCCAGCTCACCCTTAGCTAATTCACCCCTCCACTTT.

V is TRBV4-1 and J is TRBJ2-7; 10 bases are a match to TRBD2. Germline V gene lookup returns CDR1 MGHRA and CDR2 YSYEKL. The CDR3 loop spans 17 amino acids. Germline trimming cut 1 base from V and 1 base from J; bases unmatched to any gene: 7. The CDR3 is CASSQGLAGASSYEQYF. The CDR3 DNA sequence: TGCGCCAGCAGCCAAGGGCTAGCGGGGGCCAGTTCCTACGAGCAGTACTTC.

The gene calls are TRBV12-5 and TRBJ2-3, with 11 bases fitting TRBD2. Germline V gives CDR1 LGHNT, CDR2 FRNRAP. The CDR3 runs to 12 residues. Losses at the gene ends were 6 bases for V and 10 bases for J; bases not matched to a gene: 3. The CDR3 spells CASGLAGVAQYF. CDR3 DNA: TGTGCTAGTGGACTAGCGGGAGTGGCGCAGTATTTT.

The chain links TRBV7-2 to TRBJ1-1, with unresolved D. Trimming stripped 5 bases from V and 2 bases from J, with 9 bases between. The V gene's germline CDR1 is SGHTA and CDR2 FQGNSA. The CDR3 totals 13 residues. CDR3 DNA sequence: TGTGCCAGCAGCCCCCCCACAAACACTGAAGCTTTCTTT. Translated: CASSPPTNTEAFF. Looking up the rest from reference TRBV7-2 and TRBJ1-1 gives the full variable domain: GAGVSQSPSNKVTEKGKDVELRCDPISGHTALYWYRQSLGQGLEFLIYFQGNSAPDKSGLPSDRFSAERTGGSVSTLTIQRTQQEDSAVYLCASSPPTNTEAFFGQGTRLTVV.

The rearrangement links TRBV9 to TRBJ2-7, with D possibly matching TRBD2 (6 bases). Germline loops: CDR1 SGDLS, CDR2 YYNGEE. The CDR3 is made up of 17 amino acids. Trimming took off 0 bases at V and 6 bases at J, with 22 bases between the two ends. Here the CDR3 reads CASSVGRGTGRSSEQYF. CDR3 nucleotides: TGTGCCAGCAGCGTAGGTAGAGGGACTGGCAGGAGCTCCGAGCAGTACTTC.

V gene TRBV7-9 combines with J gene TRBJ1-2; no clear D gene. The V gene lost 3 bases and the J gene lost 4 bases, with 9 bases spanning the gap. The CDR3 consists of 13 residues. CDR1 is SEHNR and CDR2 is FQNEAQ in the germline V gene (reference sequence). CDR3: CASSFGVGYGYTF. CDR3 coding DNA: TGTGCCAGCAGCTTCGGGGTTGGCTATGGCTACACCTTC.

The gene calls are TRBV6-4 and TRBJ2-3; the D gene is possibly TRBD1 (5 bases). CDR3 length equals 14 residues. Trimming shortened V by 5 bases and J by 3 bases, and 12 bases separated the two germline ends. The germline CDR1 and CDR2 sequences are MRHNA and SNTAGT. CDR3 nucleotide sequence: TGTGCCAGCAGTCCAGACAGAGCAACAGATACGCAGTATTTT. Protein sequence: CASSPDRATDTQYF.

V and J are TRBV9 and TRBJ1-3; possibly TRBD1 for D (5 bases). The V end was cut by 7 bases, the J end by 0 bases, with 14 bases between. The CDR3 loop spans 15 amino acids. Germline V gene lookup returns CDR1 SGDLS and CDR2 YYNGEE. CDR3 protein: CASRETDSSGNTIYF. CDR3 DNA: TGTGCCAGCCGCGAGACAGACTCCTCTGGAAACACCATATATTTT.

The rearrangement joins TRBV4-1 to TRBJ2-3; TRBD1 is a possible D gene (6 bases). Trimming pared 0 bases from V and 0 bases from J, leaving 13 bases between. The CDR3 covers 17 residues. Germline V gene data show CDR1 as MGHRA and CDR2 as YSYEKL. CDR3 nucleotide sequence: TGCGCCAGCAGCCAAGAGCCACAGGGTTATAGCACAGATACGCAGTATTTT. This sequence encodes CASSQEPQGYSTDTQYF.

The sample holds one count of this clone. The V and J genes are TRBV27 and TRBJ2-1; D call uncertain. The ends were cut back, 3 bases at V and 8 bases at J, with 14 bases in the middle. Per germline, CDR1 MNHEY and CDR2 SMNVEV (reference sequence). CDR3 length equals 14 residues. The CDR3 here is CASSFVSGGYEQFF. In DNA form, the CDR3 reads TGTGCCAGCAGTTTTGTGTCCGGTGGTTATGAGCAGTTCTTC.

This clone was counted between two and nine times. Distinct nucleotide sequences in the sample also encode this CDR3. The V and J genes are TRBV30 and TRBJ1-6; D gene uncertain. Per the germline V gene, CDR1 is GTSNPN and CDR2 is SVGIG (reference sequence). The CDR3 spans 15 residues. The V gene lost 1 base and the J gene lost 2 bases, with 9 bases spanning the gap. CDR3: CAWSGRVAYNSPLHF. CDR3 in DNA: TGTGCCTGGAGTGGGAGAGTAGCCTATAATTCACCCCTCCACTTT.

This chain joins TRBV2 and TRBJ1-3, with D possibly TRBD1 on 6 matching bases. Trimming shortened V by 3 bases and J by 2 bases, and 11 bases separated the two germline ends. Germline lookup yields CDR1 SNHLY and CDR2 FYNNEI. This CDR3 is built from 15 residues. CDR3 residues: CASSDPGVAGNTIYF. CDR3 DNA sequence: TGTGCCAGCAGTGACCCAGGGGTTGCTGGAAACACCATATATTTT.

This clone was detected only once. The V call is TRBV28, the J call TRBJ2-3; TRBD2 agrees at 14 bases. In germline, CDR1 is MDHEN, CDR2 SYDVKM. The CDR3 runs to 15 residues. J lost 4 bases, V lost 5 bases, and 2 bases had no gene match. CDR3 DNA: TGTGCCAGCAGTACGGGACTAGCGGGAGCAGATACGCAGTATTTT. Residues: CASSTGLAGADTQYF.

The chain recombines TRBV5-1 with TRBJ2-5; D not resolved. V dropped 1 base and J dropped 5 bases, with 9 bases sitting between them. The germline V gene has CDR1 SGHRS and CDR2 YFSETQ. The CDR3 covers 13 residues. CDR3 DNA: TGCGCCAGCAGCTTGTTTGAACAGGAGACCCAGTACTTC. It codes for CASSLFEQETQYF. The variable domain in full, with the rest retrieved from reference TRBV5-1 and TRBJ2-5, is KAGVTQTPRYLIKTRGQQVTLSCSPISGHRSVSWYQQTPGQGLQFLFEYFSETQRNKGNFPGRFSGRQFSNSRSEMNVSTLELGDSALYLCASSLFEQETQYFGPGTRLLVL.